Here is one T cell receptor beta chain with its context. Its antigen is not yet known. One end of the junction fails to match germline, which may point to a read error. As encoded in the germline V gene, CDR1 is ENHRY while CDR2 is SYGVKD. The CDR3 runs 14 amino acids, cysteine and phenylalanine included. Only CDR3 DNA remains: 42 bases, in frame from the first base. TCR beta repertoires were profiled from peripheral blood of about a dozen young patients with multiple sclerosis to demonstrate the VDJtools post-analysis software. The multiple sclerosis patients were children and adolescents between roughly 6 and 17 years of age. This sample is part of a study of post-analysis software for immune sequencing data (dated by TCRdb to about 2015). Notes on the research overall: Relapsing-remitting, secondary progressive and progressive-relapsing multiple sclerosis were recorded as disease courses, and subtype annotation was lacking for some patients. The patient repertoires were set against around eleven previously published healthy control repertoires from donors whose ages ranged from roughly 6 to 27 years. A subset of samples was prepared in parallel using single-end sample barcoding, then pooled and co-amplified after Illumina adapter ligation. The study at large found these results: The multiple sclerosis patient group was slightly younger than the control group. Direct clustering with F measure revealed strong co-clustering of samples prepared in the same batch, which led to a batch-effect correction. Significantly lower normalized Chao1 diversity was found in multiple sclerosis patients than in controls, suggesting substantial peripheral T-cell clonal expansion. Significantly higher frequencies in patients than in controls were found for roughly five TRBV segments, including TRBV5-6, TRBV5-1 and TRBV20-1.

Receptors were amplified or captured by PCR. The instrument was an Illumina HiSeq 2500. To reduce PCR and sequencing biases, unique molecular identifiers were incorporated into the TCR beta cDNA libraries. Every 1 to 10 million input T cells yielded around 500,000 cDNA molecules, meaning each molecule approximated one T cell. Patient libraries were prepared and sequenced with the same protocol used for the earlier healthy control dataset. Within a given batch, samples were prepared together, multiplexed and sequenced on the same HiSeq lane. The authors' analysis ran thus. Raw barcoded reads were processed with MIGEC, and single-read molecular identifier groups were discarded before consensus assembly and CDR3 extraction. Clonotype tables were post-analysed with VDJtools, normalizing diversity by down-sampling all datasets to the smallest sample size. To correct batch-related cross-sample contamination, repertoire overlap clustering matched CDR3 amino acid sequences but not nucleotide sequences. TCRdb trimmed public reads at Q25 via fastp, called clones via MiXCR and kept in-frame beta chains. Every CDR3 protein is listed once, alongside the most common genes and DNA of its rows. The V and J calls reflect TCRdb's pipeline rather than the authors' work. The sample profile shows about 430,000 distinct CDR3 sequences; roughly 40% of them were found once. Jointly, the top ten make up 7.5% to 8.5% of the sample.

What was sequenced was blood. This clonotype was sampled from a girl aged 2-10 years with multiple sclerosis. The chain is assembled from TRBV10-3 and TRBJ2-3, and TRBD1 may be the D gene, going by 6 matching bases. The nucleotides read TGTGCCACCAGCGCCGAGGGAAGGACAGATATGCAGTATTTT. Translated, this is CATSAEGRTDMQYF.